Described below is a single T cell receptor beta chain sequence and its context. Sequenced by immunoSEQ multiplex PCR; TCRdb stores in-frame clones only, minus some. Counted here are around 610,000 clones, 95% to 96% occurring once; the ten biggest clones make up 0.095% to 0.13%. The data derive from a study of shared clonotypes between healthy human individuals. The V and J ends lost 5 bases and 5 bases, in that order; junction bases with no gene match: 6. The germline CDR1 and CDR2 sequences are MDHEN and SYDVKM. The CDR3 runs to 14 residues. CD8 cells regarded as naive lacked CD45RO, were positively chosen for CCR7, and omitted terminally differentiated effector memory CD45RA+ cells.

The sample taken for sequencing was naive CD8+ T cells sorted from blood. The receptor was isolated from a young woman in good health. The rearrangement links TRBV28 to TRBJ2-7; TRBD1 agrees at 10 bases. The CDR3: CASSPGTGAHEQYF. CDR3 nucleotide sequence: TGTGCCAGCAGTCCCGGGACAGGGGCGCACGAGCAGTACTTC.